This T cell receptor (beta chain) was obtained from a study of T-cell reconstitution after alpha-beta-depleted transplantation in children. Ten or more counts support this clonotype. Trimming took 1 base from V and 9 from J, leaving 16 bases between them. CDR1 and CDR2 (germline): MNHNS, SASEGT. This CDR3 is 15 amino acids long. During its preparation, the TCRbeta library received unique molecular identifiers. TCRdb reprocessed the PCR reads with MiXCR, giving one entry per CDR3 protein. This table has more than 150,000 distinct CDR3 sequences, 6.5% to 7.5% appearing once. This sample comprised PBMCs from the stem cell graft donor, obtained from the stem cell graft. The sequence was obtained from a human donor who donated a stem cell graft to a child with Wiskott-Aldrich syndrome. The rearrangement links TRBV6-1 to TRBJ2-1, with D perhaps assigned TRBD1 or TRBD2 (5 bases each). CDR3 region: CASSEVGISRGEQFF. As DNA, the CDR3 is TGTGCCAGCAGTGAAGTCGGGATCTCGAGGGGTGAGCAGTTCTTC.